This T cell receptor beta chain is from a study of T cell repertoires in cytomegalovirus infection. Study-level information: Matching HLA type and CMV infection were both indicated by public TCR beta signatures. Broader study findings: Dominating the ex vivo response were TCR beta clonotypes that were CMV-specific and HLA-C-restricted. CMV carriers with the relevant HLA were identified by cumulative public TCR beta family frequency.

This CDR3 contains 15 residues. V shed 4 bases and J shed 7 bases, with 17 bases lying between them. Germline V lookup: CDR1 MNHNS, CDR2 SASEGT. This clonotype came up many times. Antigen specificity is unknown. TCRdb reprocessed the reads with MiXCR, giving one entry per CDR3 protein. The data contain about 360,000 distinct CDR3 sequences, roughly 34% of them singletons. The receptor's source is a human donor in good health (CMV status not recorded). Some clones in this sample may be carry-over from other donors' samples. This sample comprised cultured PBMCs, obtained from culture after CMV antigen stimulation. V and J are TRBV6-1 and TRBJ1-5; the D is unclear. The DNA for the CDR3 is TGTGCCAGCAGTGCCTTCGAGGGCAGTGTGCAGCCCCAGCATTTT. This sequence encodes CASSAFEGSVQPQHF.